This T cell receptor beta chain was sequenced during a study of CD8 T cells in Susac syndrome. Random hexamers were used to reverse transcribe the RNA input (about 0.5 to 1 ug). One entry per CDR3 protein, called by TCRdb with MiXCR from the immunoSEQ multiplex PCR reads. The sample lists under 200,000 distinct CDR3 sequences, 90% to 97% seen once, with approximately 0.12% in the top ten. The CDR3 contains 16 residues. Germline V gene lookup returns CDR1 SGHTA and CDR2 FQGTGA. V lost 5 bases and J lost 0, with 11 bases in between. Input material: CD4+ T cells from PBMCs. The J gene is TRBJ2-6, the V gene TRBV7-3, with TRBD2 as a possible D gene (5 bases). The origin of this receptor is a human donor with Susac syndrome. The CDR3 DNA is TGTGCCAGCAGCCCCTCCCGGGGCTCTGGGGCCAACGTCCTGACTTTC. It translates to CASSPSRGSGANVLTF.